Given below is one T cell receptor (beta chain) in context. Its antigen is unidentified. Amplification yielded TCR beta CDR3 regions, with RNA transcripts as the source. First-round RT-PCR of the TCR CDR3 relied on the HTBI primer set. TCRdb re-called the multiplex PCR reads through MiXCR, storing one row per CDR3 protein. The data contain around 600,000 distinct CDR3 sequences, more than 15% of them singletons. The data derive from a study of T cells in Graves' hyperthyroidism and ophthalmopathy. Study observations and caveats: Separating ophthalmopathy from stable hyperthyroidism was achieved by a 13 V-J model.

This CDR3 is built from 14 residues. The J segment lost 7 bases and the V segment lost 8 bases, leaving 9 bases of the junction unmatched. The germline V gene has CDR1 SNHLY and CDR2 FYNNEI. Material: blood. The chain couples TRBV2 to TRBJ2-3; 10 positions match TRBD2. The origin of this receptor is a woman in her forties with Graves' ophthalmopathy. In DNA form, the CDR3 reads TGTGCCAGCGCCGGGACTAGCGACGCAAATACGCAGTATTTT. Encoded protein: CASAGTSDANTQYF.